Included here is one TCR beta chain sequence, with context. Assay: immunoSEQ multiplex PCR; the TCRdb copy retains only in-frame clones and omits some. The profile shows around 80,000 clones, roughly 70% of them singletons. V lost 6 bases and J 3 bases, leaving 6 bases between the germline ends. Germline V gene sequence: CDR1 SGHTA, CDR2 FQGNSA. The CDR3 totals 12 residues. The sample comes from a study of radiotherapy plus CTLA-4 blockade in lung cancer. The J gene is TRBJ2-1, the V gene TRBV7-2, with D unresolved. The specimen was peripheral blood, collected from a patient treated with radiotherapy plus ipilimumab. The origin of this receptor is a human donor with non-small cell lung cancer whose response to radiotherapy plus ipilimumab could not be evaluated. This CDR3 reads CASSKNYNEQFF. DNA for the CDR3: TGTGCCAGCAGTAAAAACTACAATGAGCAGTTCTTC.